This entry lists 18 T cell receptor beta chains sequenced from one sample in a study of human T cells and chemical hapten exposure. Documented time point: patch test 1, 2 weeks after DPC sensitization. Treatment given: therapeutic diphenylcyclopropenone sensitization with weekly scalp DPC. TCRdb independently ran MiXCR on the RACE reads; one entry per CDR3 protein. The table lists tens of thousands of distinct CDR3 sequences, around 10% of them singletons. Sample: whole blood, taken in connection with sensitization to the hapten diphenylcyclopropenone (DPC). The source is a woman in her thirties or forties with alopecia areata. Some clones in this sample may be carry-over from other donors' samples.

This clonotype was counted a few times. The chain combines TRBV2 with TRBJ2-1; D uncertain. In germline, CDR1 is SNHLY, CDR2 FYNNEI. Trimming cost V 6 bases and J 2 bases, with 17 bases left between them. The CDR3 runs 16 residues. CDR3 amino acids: CASSLRPLPTYNEQFF. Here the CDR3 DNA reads TGTGCCAGCAGCCTCCGGCCGCTCCCTACCTACAATGAGCAGTTCTTC.

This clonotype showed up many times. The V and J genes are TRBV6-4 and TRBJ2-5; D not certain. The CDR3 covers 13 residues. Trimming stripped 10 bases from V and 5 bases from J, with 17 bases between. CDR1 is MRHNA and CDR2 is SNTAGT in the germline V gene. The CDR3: CANPDGDPETQYF. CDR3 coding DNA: TGTGCCAACCCAGACGGTGACCCGGAGACCCAGTACTTC.

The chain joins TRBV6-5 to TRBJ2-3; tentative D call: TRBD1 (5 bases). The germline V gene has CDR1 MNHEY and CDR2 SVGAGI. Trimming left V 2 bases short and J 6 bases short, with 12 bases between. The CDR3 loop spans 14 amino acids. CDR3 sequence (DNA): TGTGCCAGCAGTTACCTTTCCAGGGCCGATACGCAGTATTTT. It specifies CASSYLSRADTQYF.

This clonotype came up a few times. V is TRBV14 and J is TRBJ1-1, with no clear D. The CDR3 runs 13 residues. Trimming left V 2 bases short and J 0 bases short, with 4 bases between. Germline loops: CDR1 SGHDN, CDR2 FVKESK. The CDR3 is CASSQNLNTEAFF. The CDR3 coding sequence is TGTGCCAGCAGCCAAAACCTGAACACTGAAGCTTTCTTT. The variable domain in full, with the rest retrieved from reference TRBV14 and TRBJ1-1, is EAGVTQFPSHSVIEKGQTVTLRCDPISGHDNLYWYRRVMGKEIKFLLHFVKESKQDESGMPNNRFLAERTGGTYSTLKVQPAELEDSGVYFCASSQNLNTEAFFGQGTRLTVV.

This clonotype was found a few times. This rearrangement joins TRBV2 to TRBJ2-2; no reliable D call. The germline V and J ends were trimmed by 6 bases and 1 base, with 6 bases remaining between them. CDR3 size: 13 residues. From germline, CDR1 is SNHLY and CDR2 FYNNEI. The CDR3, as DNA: TGTGCCAGCAGAACAGAGAACACCGGGGAGCTGTTTTTT. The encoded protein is CASRTENTGELFF.

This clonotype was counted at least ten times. CDR3 in DNA: TGTGCCAGCAGCTCTCTTCTCGGGGCTGGCTCCTACGAGCAGTACTTC. It yields the protein CASSSLLGAGSYEQYF. The V call is TRBV7-9, the J call TRBJ2-7; D assignment may be TRBD1 or TRBD2 (5 bases each). The germline CDR1 and CDR2 sequences are SEHNR and FQNEAQ (reference sequence). The CDR3 runs to 16 residues. The ends were cut back, 4 bases at V and 0 bases at J, with 16 bases in the middle.

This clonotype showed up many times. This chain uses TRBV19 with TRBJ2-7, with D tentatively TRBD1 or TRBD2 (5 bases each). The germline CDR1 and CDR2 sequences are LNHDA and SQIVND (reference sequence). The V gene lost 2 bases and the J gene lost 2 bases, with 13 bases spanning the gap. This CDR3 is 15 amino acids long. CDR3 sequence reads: CASSIKRQGPYEQYF. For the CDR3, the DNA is TGTGCCAGTAGTATAAAACGGCAGGGACCCTACGAGCAGTACTTC.

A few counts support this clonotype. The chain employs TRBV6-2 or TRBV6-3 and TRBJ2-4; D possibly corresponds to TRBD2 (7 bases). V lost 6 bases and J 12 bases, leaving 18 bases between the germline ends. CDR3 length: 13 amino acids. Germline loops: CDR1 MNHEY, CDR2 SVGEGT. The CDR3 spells CASRIVLGGRQYF. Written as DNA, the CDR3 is TGTGCCAGCAGGATCGTCCTCGGGGGGCGTCAGTACTTC.

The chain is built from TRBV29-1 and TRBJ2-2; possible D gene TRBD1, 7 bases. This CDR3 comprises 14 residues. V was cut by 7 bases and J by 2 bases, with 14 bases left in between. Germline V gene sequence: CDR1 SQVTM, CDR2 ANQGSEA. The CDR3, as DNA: TGCAGCGGTAGACAGGGACTCAACACCGGGGAGCTGTTTTTT. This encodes CSGRQGLNTGELFF.

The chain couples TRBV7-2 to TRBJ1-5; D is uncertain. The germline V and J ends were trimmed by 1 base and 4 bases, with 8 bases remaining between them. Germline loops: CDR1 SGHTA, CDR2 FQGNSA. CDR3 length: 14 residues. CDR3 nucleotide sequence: TGTGCCAGCAGCTTAGAGGCACGTAATCAGCCCCAGCATTTT. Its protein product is CASSLEARNQPQHF.

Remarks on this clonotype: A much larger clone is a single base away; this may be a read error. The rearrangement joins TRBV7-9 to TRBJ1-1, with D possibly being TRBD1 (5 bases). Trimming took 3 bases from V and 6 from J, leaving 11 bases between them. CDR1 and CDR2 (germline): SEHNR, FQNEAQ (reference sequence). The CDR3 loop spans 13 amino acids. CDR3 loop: CASSFTGDAEAFF. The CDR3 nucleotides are TGTGCCAGCAGCTTTACGGGGGACGCTGAAGCTTTCTTT.

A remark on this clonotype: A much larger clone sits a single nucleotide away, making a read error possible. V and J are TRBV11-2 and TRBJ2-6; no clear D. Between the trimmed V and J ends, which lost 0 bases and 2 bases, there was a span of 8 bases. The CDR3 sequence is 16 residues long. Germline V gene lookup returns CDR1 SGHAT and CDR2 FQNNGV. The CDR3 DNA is TGTGCCAGCAGCTTAGATCGCAACGCTGGGGCCAACGTCCTGACTTTC. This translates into CASSLDRNAGANVLTF. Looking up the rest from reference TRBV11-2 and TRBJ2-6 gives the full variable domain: EAGVAQSPRYKIIEKRQSVAFWCNPISGHATLYWYQQILGQGPKLLIQFQNNGVVDDSQLPKDRFSAERLKGVDSTLKIQPAKLEDSAVYLCASSLDRNAGANVLTFGAGSRLTVL.

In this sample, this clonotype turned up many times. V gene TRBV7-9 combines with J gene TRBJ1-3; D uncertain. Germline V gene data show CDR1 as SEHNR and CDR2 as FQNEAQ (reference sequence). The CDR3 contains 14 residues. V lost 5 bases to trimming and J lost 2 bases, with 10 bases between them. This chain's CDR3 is CASSRTEAGNTIYF. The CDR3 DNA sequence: TGTGCCAGCAGCCGCACGGAGGCTGGAAACACCATATATTTT.

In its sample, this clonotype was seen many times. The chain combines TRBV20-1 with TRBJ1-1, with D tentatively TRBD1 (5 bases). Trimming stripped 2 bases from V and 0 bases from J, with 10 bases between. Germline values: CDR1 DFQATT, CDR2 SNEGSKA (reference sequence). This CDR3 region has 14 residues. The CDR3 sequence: CSARKGHLNTEAFF. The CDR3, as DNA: TGCAGTGCTAGAAAAGGACACTTGAACACTGAAGCTTTCTTT.

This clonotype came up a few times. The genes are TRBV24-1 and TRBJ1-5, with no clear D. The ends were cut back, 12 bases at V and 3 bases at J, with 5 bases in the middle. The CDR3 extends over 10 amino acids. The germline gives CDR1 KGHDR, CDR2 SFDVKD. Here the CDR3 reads CASSNQPQHF. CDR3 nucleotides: TGTGCCTCCTCCAATCAGCCCCAGCATTTT.

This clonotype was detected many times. The CDR3 coding sequence is TGTGCCAGCAGTTTATCAGGGGGGGCCTCTGGAAACACCATATATTTT. Protein product: CASSLSGGASGNTIYF. V gene TRBV27 combines with J gene TRBJ1-3, with a tentative D call TRBD1 (6 bases). This CDR3 contains 16 residues. Trimming pared 0 bases from V and 0 bases from J, leaving 9 bases between. Germline-derived CDR1 and CDR2 are MNHEY and SMNVEV (reference sequence).

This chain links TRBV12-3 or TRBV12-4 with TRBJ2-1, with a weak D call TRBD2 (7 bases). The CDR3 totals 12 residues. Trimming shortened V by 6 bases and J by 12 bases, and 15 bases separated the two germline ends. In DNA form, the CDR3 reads TGTGCCAGCAGCTCCGAGGGGGGGGTGCAGTTCTTC. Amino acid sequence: CASSSEGGVQFF.

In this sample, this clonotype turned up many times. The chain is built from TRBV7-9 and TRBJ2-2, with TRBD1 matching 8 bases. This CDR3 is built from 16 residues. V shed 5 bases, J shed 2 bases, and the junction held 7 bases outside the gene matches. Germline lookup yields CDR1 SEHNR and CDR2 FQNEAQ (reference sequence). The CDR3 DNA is TGTGCCAGCAGCCCACCCGGGACAGGAAACACCGGGGAGCTGTTTTTT. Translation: CASSPPGTGNTGELFF.